This T cell receptor (beta chain) appears in the sequencing data of a study of shared clonotypes between healthy human individuals. Notes on the study in general: Enrolling few donors narrowed the genetic and exposure-history diversity that was represented.

The CDR3 is 11 residues long. Per germline, CDR1 SNHLY and CDR2 FYNNEI. The ends were cut back, 6 bases at V and 6 bases at J, with 7 bases in the middle. On this clone itself: Its specificity is not known.

Methods used by the authors: Owing to the provision of junction-only sequences devoid of quality scores by immunoSEQ, filtering differed. Only in-frame clones appear in the TCRdb table, and some are missing; sequencing was by immunoSEQ multiplex PCR. V and J calls and clone size follow that table, whereas D and trimming were derived from the DNA. The top ten hold about 1.5% of the sample, which has about 1 million clones, approximately 68% seen once. The sequence came from a man aged 18 to 30 in good health. V usage is TRBV2 and J usage is TRBJ2-3, with D hard to call. The sample taken for sequencing was memory CD4+ T cells sorted from blood. Subset reported: CD45RA-negative fraction. The CDR3 loop is CASRGWDTQYF. DNA for the CDR3: TGTGCCAGCAGAGGATGGGATACGCAGTATTTT.